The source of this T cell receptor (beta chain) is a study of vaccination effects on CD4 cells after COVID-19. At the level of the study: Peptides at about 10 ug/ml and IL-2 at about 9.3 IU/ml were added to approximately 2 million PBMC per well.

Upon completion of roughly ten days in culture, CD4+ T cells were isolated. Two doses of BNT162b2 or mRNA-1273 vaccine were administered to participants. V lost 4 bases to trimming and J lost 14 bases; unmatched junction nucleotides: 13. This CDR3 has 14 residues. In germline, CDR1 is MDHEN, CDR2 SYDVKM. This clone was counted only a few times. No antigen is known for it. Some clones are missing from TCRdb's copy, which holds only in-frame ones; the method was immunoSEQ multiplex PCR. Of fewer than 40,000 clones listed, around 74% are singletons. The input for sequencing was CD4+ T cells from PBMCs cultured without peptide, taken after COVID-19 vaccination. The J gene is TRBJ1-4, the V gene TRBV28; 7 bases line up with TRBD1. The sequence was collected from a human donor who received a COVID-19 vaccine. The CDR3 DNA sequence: TGTGCCAGCAGTTCACGCTGGACAGGCAATGTTCTGTTTTTT. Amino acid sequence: CASSSRWTGNVLFF.